The TCR beta chain under discussion was sequenced for a study of T cell clusters in autoimmune cytopenias. Regarding the study as a whole: Physiological T cell clusters of healthy donors were apparently absent in primary autoimmune cytopenia patients.

TRB amplification used approximately 270 ng of peripheral blood genomic DNA. Multiplex touch-down PCR amplified TRB using TRB-A and TRB-B pools in one tube. TCRdb re-called the multiplex PCR reads and gives one entry per CDR3 protein, without DNA. This sample's table has about 6,700 distinct CDR3 sequences. The CDR3 totals 13 residues. Concerning this clonotype itself: Its cognate antigen is unknown.

The same specimen was also included in a second study, on T cell repertoires in aging, cancer and after chemotherapy. That publication notes: In cancer patients, declining TCR diversity with age involved lost richness and lost evenness.

The V gene is TRBV12-3 or TRBV12-4, the J gene TRBJ1-1. Input material: peripheral blood. The origin of this receptor is a human donor in good health. CDR3 protein: CASSPGGLTEAFF.